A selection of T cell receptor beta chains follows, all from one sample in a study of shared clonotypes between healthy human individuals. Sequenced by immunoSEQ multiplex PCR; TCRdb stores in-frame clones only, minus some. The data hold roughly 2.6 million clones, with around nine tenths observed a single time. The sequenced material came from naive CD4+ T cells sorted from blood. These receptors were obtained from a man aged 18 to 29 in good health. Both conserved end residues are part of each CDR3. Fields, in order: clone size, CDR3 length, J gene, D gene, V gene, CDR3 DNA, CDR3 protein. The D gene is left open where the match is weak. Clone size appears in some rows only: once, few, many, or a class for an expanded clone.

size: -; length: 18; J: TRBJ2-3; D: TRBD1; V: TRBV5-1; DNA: TGCGCCAGCAGCCGGGGACAGGAGAACACCTTCAGCACAGATACGCAGTATTTT; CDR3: CASSRGQENTFSTDTQYF
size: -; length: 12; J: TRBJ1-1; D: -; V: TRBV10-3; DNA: TGTGCCATCGGGGAGGGTGGTGGTGAAGCTTTCTTT; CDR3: CAIGEGGGEAFF
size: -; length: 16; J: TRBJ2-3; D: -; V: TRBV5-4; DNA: TGTGCCAGCAGCTTGGCCGGCGGGGCCACAACAGATACGCAGTATTTT; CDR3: CASSLAGGATTDTQYF
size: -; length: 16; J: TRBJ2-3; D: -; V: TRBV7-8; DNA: TGTGCCAGCAGCTTAGGGCGGAGCCCCGGAGGAAGTACGCAGTATTTT; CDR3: CASSLGRSPGGSTQYF
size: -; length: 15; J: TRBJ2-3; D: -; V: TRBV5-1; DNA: TGCGCCAGCACCCCAGGGGTTTCGGGCACAGATACGCAGTATTTT; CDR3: CASTPGVSGTDTQYF
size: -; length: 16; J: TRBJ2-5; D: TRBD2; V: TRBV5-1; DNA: TGCGCCAGCAGCTTGGGGGCGGGGGGCGGCAAAGAGACCCAGTACTTC; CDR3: CASSLGAGGGKETQYF
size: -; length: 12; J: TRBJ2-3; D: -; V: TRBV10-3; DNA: TGTGCCATCAGCGGGGGTGGAGATACGCAGTATTTT; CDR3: CAISGGGDTQYF
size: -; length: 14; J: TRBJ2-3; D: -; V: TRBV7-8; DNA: TGTGCCAGCAGCTCCAGCGAGCGCACAGATACGCAGTATTTT; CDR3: CASSSSERTDTQYF
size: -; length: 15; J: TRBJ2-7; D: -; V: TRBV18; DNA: TGTGCCAGCTCGCCGACGGTGGGGATGTTGGACGAGCAGTACTTC; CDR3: CASSPTVGMLDEQYF
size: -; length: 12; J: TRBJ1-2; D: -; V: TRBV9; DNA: TGTGCCAGCAGCGGCACTAACTATGGCTACACCTTC; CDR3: CASSGTNYGYTF
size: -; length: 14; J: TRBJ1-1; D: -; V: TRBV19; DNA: TGTGCCAGTAGTATTCCAGGGAAATCGACTGAAGCTTTCTTT; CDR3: CASSIPGKSTEAFF
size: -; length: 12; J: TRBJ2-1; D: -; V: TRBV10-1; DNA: TGCGCCAGCAGTGAGAACCTCAATGAGCAGTTCTTC; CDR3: CASSENLNEQFF
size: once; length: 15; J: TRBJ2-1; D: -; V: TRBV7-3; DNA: TGTGCCAGCAGCTCCCATGCGGGGGCCCACAATGAGCAGTTCTTC; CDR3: CASSSHAGAHNEQFF
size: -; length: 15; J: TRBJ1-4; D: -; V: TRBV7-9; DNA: TGTGCCAGCAGCTTAGAGGGTTCCGGGAGTGAAAAACTGTTTTTT; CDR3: CASSLEGSGSEKLFF
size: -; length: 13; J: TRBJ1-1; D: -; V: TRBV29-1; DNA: TGCAGCGTTAGACAGATCTTAAACACTGAAGCTTTCTTT; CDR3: CSVRQILNTEAFF
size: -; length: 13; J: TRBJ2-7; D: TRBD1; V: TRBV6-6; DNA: TGTGCCAGCAGCTTAGGACAGGCGAGGGAGCAGTACTTC; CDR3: CASSLGQAREQYF
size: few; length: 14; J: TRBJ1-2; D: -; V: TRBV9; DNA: TGTGCCAGCAGCCAGATTCAGGGGAACTATGGCTACACCTTC; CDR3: CASSQIQGNYGYTF
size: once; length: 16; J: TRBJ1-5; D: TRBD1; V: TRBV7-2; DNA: TGTGCCAGCAGCGTCACAACGACAGGGTGGGGTCAGCCCCAGCATTTT; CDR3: CASSVTTTGWGQPQHF
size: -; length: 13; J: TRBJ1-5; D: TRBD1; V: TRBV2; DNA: TGTGCCAGCAGTGCCAGGGGGCTTCAGCCCCAGCATTTT; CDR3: CASSARGLQPQHF
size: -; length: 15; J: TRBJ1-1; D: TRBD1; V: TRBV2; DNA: TGTGCCAGCAGCCCCACCGGGACAGGCAGACCTGAAACTCTCTTT; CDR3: CASSPTGTGRPETLF
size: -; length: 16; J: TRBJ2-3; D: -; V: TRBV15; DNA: TGTGCCACCAGCAGAACTCAGGGGCTCTACACAGATACGCAGTATTTT; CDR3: CATSRTQGLYTDTQYF
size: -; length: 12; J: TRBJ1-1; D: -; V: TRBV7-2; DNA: TGTGCCAGCAGCTTAGGCGTATCTGAAGCTTTCTTT; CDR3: CASSLGVSEAFF
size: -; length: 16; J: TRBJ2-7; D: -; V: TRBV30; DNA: TGTGCCTGGAGTGTAGGTACAAGGCGTACCCTCTACGAGCAGTACTTC; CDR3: CAWSVGTRRTLYEQYF
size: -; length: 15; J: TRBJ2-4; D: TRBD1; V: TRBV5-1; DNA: TGCGCCAGCAGCTGGGGGACAGGGGGCGGCGACATTCAGTACTTC; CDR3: CASSWGTGGGDIQYF
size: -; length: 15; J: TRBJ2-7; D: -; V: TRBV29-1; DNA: TGCAGCGTTGAAGATCCCGTGAGGCCCCCCTACGAGCAGTATTTC; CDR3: CSVEDPVRPPYEQYF
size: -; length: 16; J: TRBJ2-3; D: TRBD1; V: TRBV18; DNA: TGTGCCAGCTCACCACAGGGGGCGCTTAGCACAGATACGCAGTATTTT; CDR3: CASSPQGALSTDTQYF